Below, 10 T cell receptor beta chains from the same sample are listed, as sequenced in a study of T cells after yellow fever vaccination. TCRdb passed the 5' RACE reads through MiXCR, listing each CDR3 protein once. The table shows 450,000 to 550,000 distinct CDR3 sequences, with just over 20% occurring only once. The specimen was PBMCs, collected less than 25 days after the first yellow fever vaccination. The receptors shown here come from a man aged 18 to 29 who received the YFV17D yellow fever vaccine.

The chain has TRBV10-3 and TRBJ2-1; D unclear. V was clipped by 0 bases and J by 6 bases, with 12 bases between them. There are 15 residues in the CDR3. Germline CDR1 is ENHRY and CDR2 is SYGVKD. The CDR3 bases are TGTGCCATCAGTGAGTCGACTGATGGGTCCAATGAGCAGTTCTTC. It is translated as CAISESTDGSNEQFF.

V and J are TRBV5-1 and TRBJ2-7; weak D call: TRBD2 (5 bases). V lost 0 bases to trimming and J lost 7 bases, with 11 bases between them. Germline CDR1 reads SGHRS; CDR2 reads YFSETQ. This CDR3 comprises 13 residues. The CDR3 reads CASSLEGREEQYV. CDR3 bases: TGCGCCAGCAGCTTGGAGGGTAGGGAGGAGCAGTACGTC.

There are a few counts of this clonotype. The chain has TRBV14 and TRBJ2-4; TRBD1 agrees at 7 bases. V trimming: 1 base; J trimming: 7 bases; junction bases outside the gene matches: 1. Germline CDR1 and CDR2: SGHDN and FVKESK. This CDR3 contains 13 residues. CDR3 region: CASSQGRGNIQYF. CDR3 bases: TGTGCCAGCAGCCAAGGCAGGGGGAACATTCAGTACTTC.

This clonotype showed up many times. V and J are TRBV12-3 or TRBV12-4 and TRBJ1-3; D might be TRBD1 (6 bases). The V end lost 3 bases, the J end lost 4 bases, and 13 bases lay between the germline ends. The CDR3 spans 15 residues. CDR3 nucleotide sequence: TGTGCCAGCAGTTTCACAGGGTTTTCAGGAAACACCATATATTTT. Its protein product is CASSFTGFSGNTIYF.

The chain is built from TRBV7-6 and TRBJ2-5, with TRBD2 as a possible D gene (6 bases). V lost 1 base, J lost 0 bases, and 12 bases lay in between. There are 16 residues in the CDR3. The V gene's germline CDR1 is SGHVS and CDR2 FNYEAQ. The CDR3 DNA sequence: TGTGCCAGCAGCTTAGGAGGACTACAGTACCAAGAGACCCAGTACTTC. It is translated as CASSLGGLQYQETQYF.

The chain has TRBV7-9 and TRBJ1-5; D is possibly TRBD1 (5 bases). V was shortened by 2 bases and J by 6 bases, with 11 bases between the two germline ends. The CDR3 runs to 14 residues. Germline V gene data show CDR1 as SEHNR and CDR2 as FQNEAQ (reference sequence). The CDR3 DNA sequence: TGTGCCAGCAGCTTAACGGGGACCGGTCAGCCCCAGCATTTT. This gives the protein CASSLTGTGQPQHF.

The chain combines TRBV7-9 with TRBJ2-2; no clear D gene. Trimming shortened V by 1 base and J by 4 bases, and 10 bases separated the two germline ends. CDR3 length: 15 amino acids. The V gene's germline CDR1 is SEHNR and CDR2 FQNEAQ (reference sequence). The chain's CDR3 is CASSLVASGTGELFF. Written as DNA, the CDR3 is TGTGCCAGCAGCTTAGTCGCATCGGGCACCGGGGAGCTGTTTTTT.

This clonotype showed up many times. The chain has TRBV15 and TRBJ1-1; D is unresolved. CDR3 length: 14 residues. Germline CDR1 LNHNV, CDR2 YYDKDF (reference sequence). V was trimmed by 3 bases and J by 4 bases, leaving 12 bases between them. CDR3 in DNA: TGTGCCACCAGCAGGTGGGTAGTGGGCACTGAAGCTTTCTTT. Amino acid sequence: CATSRWVVGTEAFF.

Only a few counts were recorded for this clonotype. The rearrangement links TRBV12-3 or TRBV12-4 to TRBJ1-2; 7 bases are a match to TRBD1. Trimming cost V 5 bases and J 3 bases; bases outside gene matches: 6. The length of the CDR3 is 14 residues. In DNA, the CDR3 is TGTGCCAGCAGTCCGGACAGGCTTTACTATGGCTACACCTTC. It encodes CASSPDRLYYGYTF.

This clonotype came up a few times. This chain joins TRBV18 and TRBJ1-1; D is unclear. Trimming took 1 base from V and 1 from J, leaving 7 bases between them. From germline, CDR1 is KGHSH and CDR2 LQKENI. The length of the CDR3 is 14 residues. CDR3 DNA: TGTGCCAGCTCACCACTTGGAGGGAACACTGAAGCTTTCTTT. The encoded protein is CASSPLGGNTEAFF.